The rows below give T cell receptor beta chains drawn from one sample of a study of patients and donors after allogeneic stem cell transplantation. A single record per CDR3 protein comes from TCRdb applying MiXCR to the RT-PCR reads. Here the sample spans about 110,000 distinct CDR3 sequences, around 36% being singletons. Sample: blood, either unsorted or a sorted T cell fraction (not recorded which). The source of these receptors is a human donor who was either an allogeneic HSCT recipient or a stem cell or donor lymphocyte infusion donor (not recorded which). It is not recorded whose cells these are; they may come from a transplant donor. CDR3s include the opening cysteine and the closing phenylalanine or tryptophan. The order of the fields is V gene, clone size, J gene, D gene, CDR3 DNA, CDR3 protein. D genes are given only for firm matches. A clone size is listed for some rows: how often the clone was seen (once, few, many), or a class if it is expanded.

>TRBV4-3|.|TRBJ2-1|.
TGCGCCAGCAGCCACGAGGGGTTAAGTGAGCAGTTCTTC
CASSHEGLSEQFF
>TRBV28|few|TRBJ2-7|.
TGTGCCAGCAGTGTCGGACAGCTGGGCATTCGCGAGCAGTACTTC
CASSVGQLGIREQYF
>TRBV24-1|.|TRBJ1-1|.
TGTGCCACCAGTGATGGAGTGAGGGCTTTCTTT
CATSDGVRAFF
>TRBV12-3/TRBV12-4|.|TRBJ1-2|.
TGTGCCAGCAGTACTACAGGTTCTCGAGGGGATAACTATGGCTACACCTTC
CASSTTGSRGDNYGYTF
>TRBV12-3/TRBV12-4|.|TRBJ2-2|.
TGTGCCAGCACTCAGGCGGGGCCCGGGGAGCTGTTTTTT
CASTQAGPGELFF
>TRBV18|.|TRBJ2-1|.
TGTGCCAGCTCACCATCGGGACATGAGCAGTTCTTC
CASSPSGHEQFF
>TRBV10-3|.|TRBJ2-7|TRBD2
TGTGCCATCAGTGCGTCGGGAGGGAGGAACGAGCAGTACTTC
CAISASGGRNEQYF
>TRBV9|.|TRBJ2-3|.
TGTGCCAGCAGCGTGCTTCAATGGGATACGCAGTATTTT
CASSVLQWDTQYF
>TRBV7-2|.|TRBJ2-1|TRBD2
TGTGCCAGCAGCTCACCTTATTCCGGGACTACCTCGAATGAGCAGTTCTTC
CASSSPYSGTTSNEQFF
>TRBV29-1|few|TRBJ1-2|.
TGCAGCGTCAAGAAAACAGGGAACTATGGCTACACCTTC
CSVKKTGNYGYTF
>TRBV5-8|few|TRBJ1-4|.
TGTGCCAGCAGCTTTGGGCGACAGACTAATGAAAAACTGTTTTTT
CASSFGRQTNEKLFF
>TRBV6-5|.|TRBJ1-3|.
TGTGCCAGCAGTTACTCTTCCAGAAACTCTGGAAACACCATATATTTT
CASSYSSRNSGNTIYF
>TRBV29-1|.|TRBJ2-7|.
TGCAGCGTTGCTATCACCTACGAGCAGTACTTC
CSVAITYEQYF
>TRBV4-2|few|TRBJ2-3|.
TGTGCCAGCAGCAGCCGGAGTAGGGCCACAGATACGCAGTATTTT
CASSSRSRATDTQYF
>TRBV6-2/TRBV6-3|few|TRBJ2-1|TRBD2
TGTGCCAGCAGGGGAAGGGGGACTAGAGAGTTCTTC
CASRGRGTREFF
>TRBV6-6|.|TRBJ1-3|.
TGTGCCAGCTGGGGGCTCCTCTCTGGAAACACCATATATTTT
CASWGLLSGNTIYF
>TRBV20-1|few|TRBJ2-1|TRBD2
TGCAGTGCTAGAGGCGCCGTGGGGACTAGCGGTTACAATGAGCAGTTCTTC
CSARGAVGTSGYNEQFF
>TRBV20-1|few|TRBJ2-1|.
TGCAGTGCTAGAGCCCCCACGAGCAATGAGCAGTTCTTC
CSARAPTSNEQFF
>TRBV12-3/TRBV12-4|.|TRBJ1-1|.
TGTGCCAGCAGTTTATGGGGGGCTCGGGTAGCTTTCTTT
CASSLWGARVAFF
>TRBV20-1|few|TRBJ1-2|TRBD1
TGCAGTGCTTCCGGACAGGGTCATAACTATGGCTACACCTTC
CSASGQGHNYGYTF
>TRBV12-3/TRBV12-4|.|TRBJ1-2|.
TGTGCCAGCAAGGGGGTACCTCCCTATGGCTACACCTTC
CASKGVPPYGYTF
>TRBV29-1|.|TRBJ2-1|.
TGCAGCGTTGACCCTAGACTCAATGAGCAGTTCTTC
CSVDPRLNEQFF
>TRBV27|.|TRBJ1-4|.
TGTGCCAGCAGTCCTGACAGAAATGAAAAACTGTTTTTT
CASSPDRNEKLFF
>TRBV28|few|TRBJ2-7|TRBD2
TGTGCCAGCAGAAATGGACTAGCGAACCTTTACGAGCAGTACTTC
CASRNGLANLYEQYF
>TRBV5-1|.|TRBJ2-3|TRBD2
TGCGCCAGCAGCTTGGATCTAGCGGGAGTAGATACGCAGTATTTT
CASSLDLAGVDTQYF
>TRBV11-3|.|TRBJ1-1|.
TGTGCCAGCAGCTTAACTAAGGTGGCAGAAGCTTTCTTT
CASSLTKVAEAFF
>TRBV6-5|.|TRBJ2-5|.
TGTGCCAGCAGCACGACAGTTCCAGAAGAGACCCAGTACTTC
CASSTTVPEETQYF
>TRBV11-2|.|TRBJ1-1|.
TGTGCCAGCAGCTTACAGTGGAACACTGAAGCTTTCTTT
CASSLQWNTEAFF
>TRBV27|.|TRBJ1-1|TRBD1
TGTGCCAGCGGACAGGGGTCCGCTGAAGCTTTCTTT
CASGQGSAEAFF
>TRBV7-9|.|TRBJ1-2|TRBD1
TGTGCCAGCTCTGCCCTTAGGGACAGGGTCCTCTATGGCTACACCTTC
CASSALRDRVLYGYTF
>TRBV5-1|.|TRBJ2-3|TRBD2
TGCGCCAGCAGCTACTACGGACTAGCGGGACTCACAGATACGCAGTATTTT
CASSYYGLAGLTDTQYF
>TRBV6-5|.|TRBJ2-6|.
TGTGCCAGCAGTCGGGCCCCTGGGGCCAACGTCCTGACTTTC
CASSRAPGANVLTF
>TRBV25-1|few|TRBJ1-1|.
TGTGCCAGCAGTGAATTTTTGGGTACTGAAGCTTTCTTT
CASSEFLGTEAFF
>TRBV7-2|.|TRBJ2-6|TRBD1
TGTGCCAGCAGCCACGGGACAGGGGGATCTGGGGCCAACGTCCTGACTTTC
CASSHGTGGSGANVLTF
>TRBV4-2|.|TRBJ2-5|.
TGTGCCAGCAGCCAAGGACCGGGACGTTCGGAGACCCAGTACTTC
CASSQGPGRSETQYF
>TRBV6-2/TRBV6-3|few|TRBJ2-1|.
TGTGCCAGCAGCGTGGACGGGAGCTCCTACAATGAGCAGTTCTTC
CASSVDGSSYNEQFF